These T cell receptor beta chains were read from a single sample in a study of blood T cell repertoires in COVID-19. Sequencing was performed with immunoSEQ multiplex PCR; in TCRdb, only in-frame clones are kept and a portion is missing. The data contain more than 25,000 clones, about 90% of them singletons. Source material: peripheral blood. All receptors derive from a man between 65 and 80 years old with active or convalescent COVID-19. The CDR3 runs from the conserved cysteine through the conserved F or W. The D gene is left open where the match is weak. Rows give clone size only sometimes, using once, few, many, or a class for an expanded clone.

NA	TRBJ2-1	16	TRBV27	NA	TGTGCCAGCAGTTTATCGGACGGGTTTCGCGGGAATGAGCAGTTCTTC	CASSLSDGFRGNEQFF
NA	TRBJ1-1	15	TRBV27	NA	TGTGCCAGCACCCCGACGACGTCGAGGAGGACTGAAGCTTTCTTT	CASTPTTSRRTEAFF
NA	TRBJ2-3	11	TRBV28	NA	TGTGCCAGCAGCTATACAGATACGCAGTATTTT	CASSYTDTQYF
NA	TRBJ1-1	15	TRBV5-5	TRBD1	TGTGCCAGCAGCTTGTGGGACAGGGGGCCCACTGAAGCTTTCTTT	CASSLWDRGPTEAFF
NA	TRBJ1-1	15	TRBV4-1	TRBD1	TGCGCCAGCAGCCGCGGACAGGGTACGAACACTGAAGCTTTCTTT	CASSRGQGTNTEAFF
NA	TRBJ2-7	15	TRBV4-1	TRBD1	TGCGCCAGCAGCCAAGAGAAGGGACAGTACTACGAGCAGTACTTC	CASSQEKGQYYEQYF
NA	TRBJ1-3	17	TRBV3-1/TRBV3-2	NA	TGTGCCAGCAGCCAAAACAGGGTAAAAAGCTCTGGAAACACCATATATTTT	CASSQNRVKSSGNTIYF
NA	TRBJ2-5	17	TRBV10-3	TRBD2	TGTGCCATCAGTGACCCCTTGACTAGCGGGGGCCAAGAGACCCAGTACTTC	CAISDPLTSGGQETQYF
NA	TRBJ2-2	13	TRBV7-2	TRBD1	TGTGCCAGCAGCGCACAGGGGACCGGGGAGCTGTTTTTT	CASSAQGTGELFF
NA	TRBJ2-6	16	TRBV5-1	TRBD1	TGCGCCAGCAGCACCGGGACAGGGACTGGGGCCAACGTCCTGACTTTC	CASSTGTGTGANVLTF
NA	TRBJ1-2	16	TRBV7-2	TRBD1	TGTGCCAGCAGCTTAGGAGGGACAGGGGTAATCTATGGCTACACCTTC	CASSLGGTGVIYGYTF
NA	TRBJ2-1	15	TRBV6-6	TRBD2	TGTGCCAGCAGTGCCCGGACTAGCGGGTACAATGAGCAGTTCTTC	CASSARTSGYNEQFF
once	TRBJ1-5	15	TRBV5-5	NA	TGTGCCAGCAGCTTAGGGGCCAGGAATTCTGCAACCCAGCATTTT	CASSLGARNSATQHF
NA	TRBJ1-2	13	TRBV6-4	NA	TGTGCCAGCGCCCCGGGTTCCAACTATGGCTACACCTTC	CASAPGSNYGYTF
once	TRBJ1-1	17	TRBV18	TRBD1	TGTGCCAGCTCACCCACAGCAGGGGGCTTCTCTGGCACTGAAGCTTTCTTT	CASSPTAGGFSGTEAFF
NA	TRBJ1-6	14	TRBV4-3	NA	TGCGCCAGCAGCCCCCTGCCCGGGAATTCACCCCTCCACTTT	CASSPLPGNSPLHF
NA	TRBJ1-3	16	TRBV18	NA	TGTGCCAGCTCACCACTAGGAGACAGTCTACGAAACACCATATATTTT	CASSPLGDSLRNTIYF
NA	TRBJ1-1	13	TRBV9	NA	TGTGCCAGCAGCGTAGAGCATGGCACTGAAGCTTTCTTT	CASSVEHGTEAFF
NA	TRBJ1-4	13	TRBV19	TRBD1	TGTGCCAGTGCGGGACAGGTCTGGGAAAAACTGTTTTTT	CASAGQVWEKLFF
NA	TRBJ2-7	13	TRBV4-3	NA	TGCGCCAGCAGCCTATTCGGGGGAGGCGAGCAGTACTTC	CASSLFGGGEQYF
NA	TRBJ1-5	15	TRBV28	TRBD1	TGTGCCAGCAGTTTAACGGGACAGGGAGATCAGCCCCAGCATTTT	CASSLTGQGDQPQHF
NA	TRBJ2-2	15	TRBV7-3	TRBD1	TGTGCCAGCAGCTCCCAGGGGGCGAACACCGGGGAGCTGTTTTTT	CASSSQGANTGELFF
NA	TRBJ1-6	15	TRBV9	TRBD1	TGTGCCAGCAGCCCAGGACAGGGCTATAATTCACCCCTCCACTTT	CASSPGQGYNSPLHF
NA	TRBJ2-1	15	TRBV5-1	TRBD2	TGCGCCAGCAGCATTAGCGGGAGCGTGTACAATGAGCAGTTCTTC	CASSISGSVYNEQFF
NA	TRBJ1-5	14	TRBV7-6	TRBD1	TGTGCCAGCAGCTTAGTGGAGGGGGCGGAGCCCCAGCATTTT	CASSLVEGAEPQHF